Sequencing of this TCR beta chain was carried out in a study of blood T cell repertoires in COVID-19. Study at large: Samples of COVID-19 (acute and convalescent) were obtained from the United States, Italy and Spain. The analysed material was cDNA or gDNA that came from T cells, B-cell-depleted T cells, or PBMCs.

The age range of participants was about 18 to 90 years, with residence in around 22 US areas. Germline loops: CDR1 ENHRY, CDR2 SYGVKD. The CDR3 has 14 amino acids. The V gene lost 6 bases and the J gene lost 5 bases, with 13 bases spanning the gap. In the authors' workflow: Amplification of reference gene primers was used by the study to estimate nucleated cell counts. Generated by immunoSEQ multiplex PCR, the TCRdb table keeps only in-frame clones and is missing some. That table gives V, J and clone size, and the DNA gave D and trimming. The table has fewer than 500,000 clones, 70% to 90% seen once. The chain is built from TRBV10-3 and TRBJ2-2, with a tentative D call TRBD1 (6 bases). The TCR sequence derives from a woman aged 25 to 39 with acute COVID-19. The sample was PBMCs or T cells enriched from blood (not recorded which). CDR3 coding DNA: TGTGCCATCAGAGGTAGGGGACATACCGGGGAGCTGTTTTTT. The encoded protein is CAIRGRGHTGELFF.